This record covers a single TCR beta chain. What it recognizes is unknown. Repertoires were generated with immunoSEQ multiplex PCR, while TCRdb's copy carries only in-frame clones and drops some. This sample has approximately 47,000 clones; about 76% occur once, and the top ten carry 10% to 15%. Germline lookup yields CDR1 LGHNA and CDR2 YSLEER. The germline V and J ends were trimmed by 4 bases and 3 bases, with 14 bases remaining between them. The CDR3 totals 15 residues. This sample stems from a study of vaccination effects on CD4 cells after COVID-19. General study results and limits: Clones from infection and from vaccination both contracted markedly late after vaccination.

The culture ran for approximately 10 days, and then CD4+ T cells were isolated. The source material was CD4+ T cells from PBMCs cultured without peptide, sampled before COVID-19 vaccination. This receptor was taken from a human donor who had a prior SARS-CoV-2 infection. The rearrangement links TRBV4-3 to TRBJ2-3, with D hard to call. CDR3 protein: CASSLRRAGTDTQYF. The DNA for the CDR3 is TGCGCCAGCAGCCTAAGAAGGGCAGGAACAGATACGCAGTATTTT.